The 5 T cell receptor beta chains below come from one sample, sequenced in a study of shared clonotypes between healthy human individuals. Sequenced by immunoSEQ multiplex PCR; TCRdb stores in-frame clones only, minus some. The sample has about 680,000 clones; roughly 70% are singletons. The sequenced material came from memory CD4+ T cells sorted from blood. Subset described: CD45RA-negative fraction. These receptors originate from a woman younger than 45 in good health.

The chain couples TRBV28 to TRBJ1-1; perhaps TRBD1 as D (6 bases). CDR1 and CDR2 (germline): MDHEN, SYDVKM. The CDR3 loop spans 14 amino acids. V was trimmed by 5 bases and J by 6 bases, leaving 16 bases between them. The DNA of the CDR3 is TGTGCCAGCAGTATCGCTCAGGGGCGGGCTGAAGCTTTCTTT. Protein: CASSIAQGRAEAFF.

This clone was observed a handful of times. The V gene is TRBV23-1, the J gene TRBJ2-7; D possibly matches TRBD1 or TRBD2 (5 bases each). TRBV23-1 is known as an ORF, though its function is uncertain. Trimming cost V 2 bases and J 3 bases, with 11 bases left between them. CDR3 size: 14 residues. CDR3 DNA sequence: TGCGCCAGCAGTCAACGGGGACGTTTCTACGAGCAGTACTTC. Its protein product is CASSQRGRFYEQYF.

The chain is built from TRBV5-1 and TRBJ2-5; 10 nucleotides align to TRBD1. Unmatched junction bases numbered 9, after V lost 4 bases and J lost 6 bases. The CDR3 totals 15 residues. The germline V gene has CDR1 SGHRS and CDR2 YFSETQ. CDR3 region: CASSDTRQGAKTQYF. The DNA of the CDR3 is TGCGCCAGCAGCGACACGAGACAGGGGGCGAAGACCCAGTACTTC.

The chain joins TRBV6-5 to TRBJ2-4; no firm D call. The V end was cut by 6 bases, the J end by 2 bases, with 14 bases between. Germline CDR1 reads MNHEY; CDR2 reads SVGAGI. This CDR3 comprises 15 residues. The CDR3 sequence is CASSKTTGSKNIQYF. The CDR3 nucleotides are TGTGCCAGCAGCAAAACAACGGGTTCCAAAAACATTCAGTACTTC.

The CDR3 nucleotides read TGTGCCAGTAGTATTGGCGAGACGACATATAGCACAGATACGCAGTATTTT. Translated: CASSIGETTYSTDTQYF. The rearrangement uses TRBV19 and TRBJ2-3; D ambiguous. The germline gives CDR1 LNHDA, CDR2 SQIVND (reference sequence). The CDR3 covers 17 residues. Trimming removed 3 bases from V and 0 bases from J, with 16 bases in between.